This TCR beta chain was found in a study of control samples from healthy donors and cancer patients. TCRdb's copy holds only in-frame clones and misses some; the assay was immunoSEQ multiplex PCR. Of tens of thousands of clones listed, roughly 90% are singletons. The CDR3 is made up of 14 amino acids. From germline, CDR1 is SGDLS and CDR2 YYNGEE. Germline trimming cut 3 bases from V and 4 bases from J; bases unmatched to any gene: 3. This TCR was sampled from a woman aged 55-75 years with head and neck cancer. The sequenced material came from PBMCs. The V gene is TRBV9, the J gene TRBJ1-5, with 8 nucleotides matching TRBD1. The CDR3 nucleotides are TGTGCCAGCAGCGAAGGGACAGGTAATCAGCCCCAGCATTTT. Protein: CASSEGTGNQPQHF.